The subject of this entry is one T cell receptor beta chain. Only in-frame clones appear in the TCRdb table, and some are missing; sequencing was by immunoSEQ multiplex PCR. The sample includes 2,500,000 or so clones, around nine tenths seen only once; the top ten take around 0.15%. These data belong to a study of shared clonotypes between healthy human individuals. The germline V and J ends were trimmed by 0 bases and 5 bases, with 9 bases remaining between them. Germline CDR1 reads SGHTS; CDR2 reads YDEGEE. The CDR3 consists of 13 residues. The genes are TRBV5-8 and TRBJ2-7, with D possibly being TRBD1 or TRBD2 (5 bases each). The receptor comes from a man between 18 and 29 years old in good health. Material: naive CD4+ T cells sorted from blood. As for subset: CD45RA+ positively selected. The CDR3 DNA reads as TGTGCCAGCAGCTTGGGACAGCGGAACGAGCAGTACTTC. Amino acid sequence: CASSLGQRNEQYF.